This TCR beta chain was sequenced for a study of cytomegalovirus exposure and HLA in healthy donors. About this clone itself: The target antigen is unknown.

Study results and limitations: For most TCR beta V segments, an earlier analysis put the productive rate at about 87% or about 30% of the time.

V lost 6 bases and J lost 4; bases outside the gene matches: 6. CDR1 is MNHEY, CDR2 SMNVEV, per germline (reference sequence). This CDR3 region has 14 residues. Use of 60 Vbeta and 13 Jbeta primers characterized the PCR. TCRdb keeps only in-frame clones here, not all; method: immunoSEQ multiplex PCR. The sample holds some 91,000 clones, about 80% seen once. The V and J genes are TRBV27 and TRBJ1-2; 9 bases match TRBD1. Input material: PBMCs. The TCR sequence derives from a man aged 35-49 years in good health and CMV-seropositive. CDR3 loop: CASRPGQGSYGYTF. The CDR3 region has the DNA TGTGCCAGCAGACCGGGACAGGGAAGCTATGGCTACACCTTC.